Each of the 27 T cell receptor beta chains below was sequenced from the same sample in a study of blood T cell dynamics during melanoma immunotherapy. Here immunoSEQ multiplex PCR was the method, and the copy in TCRdb shows in-frame clones only, minus some. The table lists about 11,000 clones, around nine tenths of them singletons. Time point defined: week 3, after first cycle of checkpoint inhibitor. The input for sequencing was blood, taken from a patient treated with checkpoint blockade. These receptors came from a human donor with melanoma.

A note on this clone: The same CDR3 can be traced to other DNA sequences in this sample. J is TRBJ1-2 and V is TRBV28, with D hard to call. Trimming stripped 7 bases from V and 3 bases from J, with 12 bases between. The CDR3 sequence is 13 residues long. Germline V gene lookup returns CDR1 MDHEN and CDR2 SYDVKM. CDR3 bases: TGTGCCAGCATGGTGGGAGGTGACTATGGCTACACCTTC. Its translation is CASMVGGDYGYTF.

CDR3 sequence reads: CASKFAGPSYNEQFF. CDR3 in DNA: TGTGCCAGCAAGTTTGCGGGACCTTCCTACAATGAGCAGTTCTTC. V gene TRBV2 combines with J gene TRBJ2-1, with D tentatively TRBD2 (6 bases). Between the trimmed V and J ends, which lost 7 bases and 1 base, there was a span of 14 bases. Per germline, CDR1 SNHLY and CDR2 FYNNEI. CDR3 length: 15 amino acids.

The chain couples TRBV11-3 to TRBJ2-3; TRBD1 matches 10 bases. The V and J ends lost 5 bases and 8 bases, in that order; junction bases with no gene match: 13. The CDR3 extends over 16 amino acids. The germline V gene has CDR1 SGHNT and CDR2 YENEEA. CDR3 loop: CASSPSGDRGMSTQYF. CDR3 coding DNA: TGTGCCAGCAGCCCAAGCGGGGACAGGGGCATGAGTACGCAGTATTTT.

This chain connects TRBV25-1 to TRBJ1-5; D remains unclear. Germline assignment: CDR1 MGHDK and CDR2 SYGVNS. The CDR3 consists of 13 residues. V lost 3 bases, J lost 2 bases, and 5 bases lay in between. In nucleotides, the CDR3 is TGTGCCAGCAGTGATGTGGGCAATCAGCCCCAGCATTTT. This codes for CASSDVGNQPQHF.

The genes are TRBV7-9 and TRBJ2-3; TRBD2 matches at 7 bases. V shed 0 bases, J shed 6 bases, and the junction held 6 bases outside the gene matches. CDR1 is SEHNR, CDR2 FQNEAQ, per germline (reference sequence). This CDR3 region has 15 residues. The CDR3 reads CASSLAGRGTDTQYF. The CDR3 DNA reads as TGTGCCAGCAGCTTAGCGGGGAGGGGAACGGATACGCAGTATTTT.

V gene TRBV2 combines with J gene TRBJ2-2; D is possibly TRBD1 (5 bases). The CDR3 contains 16 residues. Trimming pared 5 bases from V and 5 bases from J, leaving 18 bases between. CDR1 is SNHLY and CDR2 is FYNNEI in the germline V gene. The CDR3 protein is CASSKGVSLGTGELFF. The CDR3 DNA sequence: TGTGCCAGCAGTAAAGGGGTTAGCTTGGGAACCGGGGAGCTGTTTTTT.

The chain uses TRBV6-5 and TRBJ1-5; D unresolved. The CDR3 extends over 13 amino acids. Germline CDR1 reads MNHEY; CDR2 reads SVGAGI. V dropped 6 bases and J dropped 7 bases, with 13 bases sitting between them. Here the CDR3 DNA reads TGTGCCAGCAGCGACACGTTTGGCCAGCCCCAGCATTTT. Its protein product is CASSDTFGQPQHF.

The V gene is TRBV19, the J gene TRBJ2-2, with 7 bases fitting TRBD1. CDR1 and CDR2 from the germline V gene are LNHDA and SQIVND (reference sequence). With V trimmed by 8 bases and J by 6 bases, 3 bases remained unmatched. The CDR3 covers 12 residues. The DNA for the CDR3 is TGTGCCAGTTCCCAGGGGGCCGGGGAGCTGTTTTTT. It is translated as CASSQGAGELFF.

The chain joins TRBV7-3 to TRBJ2-7; D may be TRBD2 (6 bases). V shed 0 bases and J shed 1 base, with 10 bases lying between them. Germline V gene data show CDR1 as SGHTA and CDR2 as FQGTGA. This CDR3 is 15 amino acids long. Here the CDR3 reads CASSLTGGGSYEQYF. DNA of the CDR3: TGTGCCAGCAGCTTAACTGGTGGGGGGTCCTACGAGCAGTACTTC.

This chain connects TRBV28 to TRBJ1-3; D is possibly TRBD1 (6 bases). The CDR3 loop spans 14 amino acids. Germline CDR1 reads MDHEN; CDR2 reads SYDVKM. Deletions cut 10 bases from V and 9 bases from J, with 22 bases between. The DNA of the CDR3 is TGTGCCACCCGCCGGGACAACCGGTTCGGCACCATATATTTT. It encodes CATRRDNRFGTIYF.

The chain employs TRBV6-1 and TRBJ2-5, with TRBD1 identical over 7 bases. The CDR3 is 16 residues long. V lost 1 base and J lost 6; bases outside the gene matches: 11. From germline, CDR1 is MNHNS and CDR2 SASEGT. CDR3 DNA: TGTGCCAGCAGTGAAGGAGGGACAGCCATACCCAAGACCCAGTACTTC. It yields the protein CASSEGGTAIPKTQYF.

V usage is TRBV6-5 and J usage is TRBJ1-2, with D perhaps matching TRBD1 (5 bases). CDR1 and CDR2 (germline): MNHEY, SVGAGI. The ends were cut back, 7 bases at V and 0 bases at J, with 9 bases in the middle. CDR3 length: 13 residues. CDR3 sequence: CASTQTANYGYTF. DNA of the CDR3: TGTGCCAGCACCCAGACAGCTAACTATGGCTACACCTTC.

This chain links TRBV5-8 with TRBJ2-5; TRBD1 agrees at 8 bases. With the DNA end fitting TRBJ2-7 better, the J assignment may be wrong. There are 15 residues in the CDR3. Germline V CDR1 and CDR2: SGHTS, YDEGEE. The CDR3, as DNA: TGTGCCAGCACCCCACAGGGGGACTGGACCTACGAGCAGTACTTC. As protein: CASTPQGDWTYEQYF.

The J gene is TRBJ1-2, the V gene TRBV28, with a weak D call TRBD1 (5 bases). Germline V gene data show CDR1 as MDHEN and CDR2 as SYDVKM. CDR3 length: 15 amino acids. Trimming took 7 bases from V and 3 from J, leaving 18 bases between them. CDR3 DNA sequence: TGTGCCAGCACCCTTGGTCCAGGGAGGGACTATGGCTACACCTTC. It codes for CASTLGPGRDYGYTF.

The chain has TRBV18 and TRBJ1-1, with D possibly matching TRBD1 (5 bases). V was cut by 3 bases and J by 1 base, with 9 bases left in between. This CDR3 spans 14 amino acids. Per germline, CDR1 KGHSH and CDR2 LQKENI. DNA for the CDR3: TGTGCCAGCTCACCTGGTGGGGCGAACACTGAAGCTTTCTTT. Its translation is CASSPGGANTEAFF.

The rearrangement uses TRBV2 and TRBJ1-2, with a possible D match to TRBD1 (6 bases). CDR3 length equals 12 residues. V was shortened by 8 bases and J by 4 bases, with 11 bases between the two germline ends. Germline assignment: CDR1 SNHLY and CDR2 FYNNEI. The CDR3 nucleotides are TGTGCCAGCGGGGGCGGGGGCTATGGCTACACCTTC. Amino acids: CASGGGGYGYTF.

The chain is built from TRBV2 and TRBJ2-1; TRBD1 matches at 9 bases. CDR3 length: 15 amino acids. V lost 6 bases, J lost 4 bases, and 7 bases stayed unmatched. Germline CDR1 SNHLY, CDR2 FYNNEI. Written as DNA, the CDR3 is TGTGCCAGCAGCCCTCGGACAGGGGCATACAATGAGCAGTTCTTC. This codes for CASSPRTGAYNEQFF.

The chain couples TRBV7-2 to TRBJ2-1; unclear D gene. V was clipped by 1 base and J by 9 bases, with 13 bases between them. This CDR3 has 14 amino acids. Germline values: CDR1 SGHTA, CDR2 FQGNSA. The CDR3 loop reads CASSLVVSHGEQFF. The CDR3 DNA is TGTGCCAGCAGCTTAGTCGTCTCCCACGGTGAGCAGTTCTTC.

The chain combines TRBV28 with TRBJ1-3, with D possibly being TRBD1 (5 bases). Trimming cost V 3 bases and J 2 bases, with 11 bases left between them. Germline CDR1 reads MDHEN; CDR2 reads SYDVKM. This CDR3 spans 15 amino acids. The CDR3 reads CASSFLGGTGNTIYF. CDR3 coding DNA: TGTGCCAGCAGTTTTCTGGGGGGTACTGGAAACACCATATATTTT.

This clone was detected only once. The chain is built from TRBV4-1 and TRBJ2-7; 7 bases line up with TRBD2. The CDR3 covers 13 residues. The junction had 1 base not matched to a gene; V was cut back by 1 base and J by 4 bases. CDR1 is MGHRA, CDR2 YSYEKL, per germline. Here the CDR3 reads CASSQGGGYEQYF. DNA for the CDR3: TGCGCCAGCAGCCAAGGGGGGGGATACGAGCAGTACTTC.

The chain recombines TRBV28 with TRBJ2-1; the D gene is possibly TRBD2 (7 bases). Trimming removed 7 bases from V and 2 bases from J, with 15 bases in between. Looked up from germline, CDR1 is MDHEN and CDR2 is SYDVKM. This CDR3 is 15 amino acids long. The CDR3 DNA reads as TGTGCCAGCACTCCGGGGGGCGCCCCCTACAATGAGCAGTTCTTC. Protein sequence: CASTPGGAPYNEQFF.

This clone is large in the sample. The V gene is TRBV28, the J gene TRBJ2-5, with D maybe TRBD2 (6 bases). The CDR3 spans 12 residues. Trimming stripped 5 bases from V and 4 bases from J, with 8 bases between. CDR1 is MDHEN, CDR2 SYDVKM, per germline. The CDR3 loop is CASSGGRETQYF. The CDR3 DNA sequence: TGTGCCAGCAGTGGAGGGCGAGAGACCCAGTACTTC.

The chain links TRBV6-6 to TRBJ2-1; no clear D gene. Deletions cut 6 bases from V and 4 bases from J, with 10 bases between. Germline V gene sequence: CDR1 MNHNY, CDR2 SVGAGI (reference sequence). This CDR3 is 13 amino acids long. CDR3 region: CASRSDSYNEQFF. For the CDR3, the DNA is TGTGCCAGCAGGTCAGACTCGTACAATGAGCAGTTCTTC.

The chain links TRBV19 to TRBJ2-2, with 7 bases identical to TRBD2. The CDR3 sequence is 17 residues long. V lost 8 bases and J lost 3; bases outside the gene matches: 15. CDR1 and CDR2 from the germline V gene are LNHDA and SQIVND (reference sequence). In nucleotides, the CDR3 is TGTGCCAGTCGTTATTATGCGGCTAGCGGAGACACCGGGGAGCTGTTTTTT. Amino acid sequence: CASRYYAASGDTGELFF. Full variable domain (remainder filled in from reference TRBV19 and TRBJ2-2): DGGITQSPKYLFRKEGQNVTLSCEQNLNHDAMYWYRQDPGQGLRLIYYSQIVNDFQKGDIAEGYSVSREKKESFPLTVTSAQKNPTAFYLCASRYYAASGDTGELFFGEGSRLTVL.

The chain recombines TRBV7-4 with TRBJ2-3, with TRBD2 matching over 8 bases. There are 21 residues in the CDR3. After removal of 5 bases from V and 0 bases from J, the junction contained 22 bases not matched to a gene. Germline V gene lookup returns CDR1 SGHVT and CDR2 SQSDAQ. The DNA of the CDR3 is TGTGCCAGCAGCGCCGAGCGGGAGCCTTACATACTACTCCCTAGCACAGATACGCAGTATTTT. Its protein product is CASSAEREPYILLPSTDTQYF.

This clone was counted between two and nine times. The genes are TRBV7-6 and TRBJ1-2, with D unresolved. Germline V gene lookup returns CDR1 SGHVS and CDR2 FNYEAQ. This CDR3 region has 12 residues. Trimming removed 3 bases at V and 6 bases at J, with 8 bases between. CDR3 residues: CASSLGGDGYTF. Here the CDR3 DNA reads TGTGCCAGCAGCTTGGGCGGCGATGGCTACACCTTC.

V gene TRBV6-1 combines with J gene TRBJ2-6; the D gene is possibly TRBD2 (5 bases). From germline, CDR1 is MNHNS and CDR2 SASEGT. The CDR3 sequence is 18 residues long. The germline V and J ends were trimmed by 4 bases and 0 bases, with 16 bases remaining between them. CDR3 residues: CASSARVPRASGANVLTF. CDR3 nucleotides: TGTGCCAGCAGTGCCCGCGTCCCGAGGGCCTCTGGGGCCAACGTCCTGACTTTC.